This is a list of T cell receptor beta chains from one sample in a study of Ad26.COV2.S vaccination and SARS-CoV-2 variants. Using immunoSEQ multiplex PCR, the repertoire was profiled, and TCRdb retains in-frame clones only, with some absent. The sample records a few hundred thousand clones, 89% being singletons. Source: peripheral blood, taken in a trial of Ad26.COV2.S vaccine versus placebo. The receptors here all came from a person between 18 and 65 years old who received the Ad26.COV2.S COVID-19 vaccine or a placebo. CDR3s include the opening cysteine and the closing phenylalanine or tryptophan. Each record gives: D gene, V gene, J gene, clone size, CDR3 protein, CDR3 DNA. A D gene is named only where the DNA matches it firmly. Rows give clone size only sometimes, using once, few, many, or a class for an expanded clone.

TRBD1	TRBV24-1	TRBJ1-1	.	CATSGQGAFLFF	TGTGCCACCTCAGGACAGGGGGCCTTTCTTTTCTTT
.	TRBV7-3	TRBJ2-1	once	CASSSPGPHNEQFF	TGTGCCAGCAGCTCCCCTGGGCCTCACAATGAGCAGTTCTTC
.	TRBV19	TRBJ1-6	.	CASSISGGKSYNSPLHF	TGTGCCAGTAGTATTTCTGGCGGAAAGTCCTATAATTCACCCCTCCACTTT
.	TRBV6-1	TRBJ2-7	.	CASSEMGTYEQYF	TGTGCCAGCAGTGAAATGGGGACCTACGAGCAGTACTTC
.	TRBV11-3	TRBJ2-6	.	CASSPRAGANVLTF	TGTGCCAGCAGTCCCCGGGCTGGGGCCAACGTCCTGACTTTC
TRBD2	TRBV15	TRBJ2-1	.	CATRVAGATYNEQFF	TGTGCCACCAGGGTAGCGGGAGCTACCTACAATGAGCAGTTCTTC
TRBD1	TRBV6-6	TRBJ1-1	.	CASRPGTAEEGTEAFF	TGTGCCAGCAGACCCGGGACAGCAGAGGAGGGGACTGAAGCTTTCTTT
.	TRBV5-1	TRBJ1-3	.	CASSLSDSPGGNTIYF	TGCGCCAGCAGCTTGAGCGACAGTCCGGGAGGAAACACCATATATTTT
TRBD1	TRBV5-4	TRBJ1-1	.	CASSPRQGSDTEAFF	TGTGCCAGCAGCCCCCGACAGGGGTCGGACACTGAAGCTTTCTTT
.	TRBV14	TRBJ2-3	.	CASRDIAGGDTQYF	TGTGCCAGCCGGGACATCGCTGGTGGGGATACGCAGTATTTT
.	TRBV4-1	TRBJ2-3	once	CASSQGMNTQYF	TGCGCCAGCAGCCAAGGCATGAATACGCAGTATTTT